Listed below are T cell receptor beta chains from one sample, sequenced in a study of neurological immune-mediated disorders. TCRdb ran MiXCR on the 5' RACE reads and lists one entry per CDR3 protein. The sample carries fewer than 25,000 distinct CDR3 sequences, about an eighth recorded once. The sample taken for sequencing was PBMCs. These receptors originate from a woman aged 60 to 75 with HTLV-1-associated myelopathy (HAM/TSP). Both conserved end residues are part of each CDR3. The D gene is left open where the match is weak. Clone size is shown for a subset of rows, as once, few, many or a class of expanded clone.

J	V	size	D	CDR3	DNA
TRBJ1-2	TRBV7-8	.	.	CASSRGAVVGEYTF	TGTGCCAGCAGCCGGGGGGCGGTTGTAGGGGAATACACCTTC
TRBJ2-5	TRBV29-1	few	.	CSVVGLQETQYF	TGCAGCGTTGTCGGGCTACAAGAGACCCAGTACTTC
TRBJ1-1	TRBV5-6	.	.	CASSFYICSARGGSLNTEAFF	.
TRBJ1-6	TRBV15	many	.	CATSRDRVGFPLHF	TGTGCCACCAGCAGAGACAGGGTTGGCTTTCCCCTCCACTTT
TRBJ2-1	TRBV6-2/TRBV6-3	many	TRBD2	CASSYSRASGYNEQFF	TGTGCCAGCAGTTACTCGAGGGCTAGCGGCTACAATGAGCAGTTCTTC
TRBJ2-3	TRBV7-9	many	TRBD2	CASSPILGLAGADTQYF	TGTGCCAGCAGCCCGATACTGGGACTAGCGGGAGCAGATACGCAGTATTTT
TRBJ2-1	TRBV18	few	TRBD1	CASSRAKTGMNEQFF	TGTGCCAGCTCCCGGGCCAAGACAGGGATGAATGAGCAGTTCTTC
TRBJ1-4	TRBV5-4	few	.	CASSLGPGEKLFF	TGTGCCAGCAGCTTGGGGCCGGGAGAAAAACTGTTTTTT
TRBJ1-2	TRBV20-1	many	.	CSAREAGIYGYTF	TGCAGTGCTAGAGAGGCAGGCATCTATGGCTACACCTTC
TRBJ2-7	TRBV5-5	many	.	CASSTGPGAYEQYF	TGTGCCAGCAGCACAGGGCCGGGAGCCTACGAGCAGTACTTC